This TCR beta chain was obtained from a study of early stage breast cancer tumors. Study-level background: Samples were sequenced at approximately 9.5-fold average coverage. General study results and limits: Most shared enriched TCRB sequences were commonly generated ones. In about 90% of the 16 patients, blood comparison separated tumor from normal breast.

Sequenced by immunoSEQ multiplex PCR; TCRdb stores in-frame clones only, minus some. This sample has more than 7,500 clones, with 71% found just once. V was clipped by 2 bases and J by 4 bases, with 12 bases between them. CDR3 length: 14 amino acids. Germline V gene sequence: CDR1 SGHVS, CDR2 FQNEAQ. With regard to this clone: Its cognate antigen is unknown.

The TCR comes from a person in their sixties with breast cancer. The genes are TRBV7-8 and TRBJ2-7, with TRBD1 as a possible D gene (7 bases). The sample was normal breast tissue next to the tumor. This chain's CDR3 is CASSLYRGGYEQYF. As DNA, the CDR3 is TGTGCCAGCAGCTTATACAGGGGAGGTTACGAGCAGTACTTC.